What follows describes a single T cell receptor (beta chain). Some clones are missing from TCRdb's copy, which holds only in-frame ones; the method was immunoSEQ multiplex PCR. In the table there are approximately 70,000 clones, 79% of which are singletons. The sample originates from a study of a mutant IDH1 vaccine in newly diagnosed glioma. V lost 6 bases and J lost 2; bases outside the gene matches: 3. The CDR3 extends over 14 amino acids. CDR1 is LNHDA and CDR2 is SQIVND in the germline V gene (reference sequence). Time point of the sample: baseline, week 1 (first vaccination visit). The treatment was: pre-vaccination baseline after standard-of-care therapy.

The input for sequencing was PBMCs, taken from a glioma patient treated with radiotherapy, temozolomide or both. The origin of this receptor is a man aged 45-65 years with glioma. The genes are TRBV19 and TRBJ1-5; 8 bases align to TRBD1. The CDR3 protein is CASRPGQGNQPQHF. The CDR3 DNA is TGTGCCAGTAGACCGGGACAGGGCAATCAGCCCCAGCATTTT. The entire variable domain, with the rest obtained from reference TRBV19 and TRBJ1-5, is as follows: DGGITQSPKYLFRKEGQNVTLSCEQNLNHDAMYWYRQDPGQGLRLIYYSQIVNDFQKGDIAEGYSVSREKKESFPLTVTSAQKNPTAFYLCASRPGQGNQPQHFGDGTRLSIL.